This T cell receptor beta chain is drawn from a study of blood T cell repertoires in COVID-19. Study-level background: Material from acute and convalescent COVID-19 was sourced from the United States, Italy and Spain.

Assay used: immunoSEQ multiplex PCR; TCRdb lists only in-frame clones, some missing. The sample comprises some 290,000 clones, approximately 87% of which are singletons, and about 12% rests with the top ten. CDR1 and CDR2 from the germline V gene are MNHNY and SVGAGI (reference sequence). With 0 bases removed from V and 3 bases from J, the gap between germline ends came to 12 bases. The CDR3 extends over 16 amino acids. The sequence was obtained from a woman younger than 45 with COVID-19, enrolled during active disease. The source material was peripheral blood. The chain has TRBV6-6 and TRBJ1-5; D perhaps matches TRBD1 (5 bases). DNA of the CDR3: TGTGCCAGCAGTTACTCGCCAGGGTGGGCCAATCAGCCCCAGCATTTT. It encodes CASSYSPGWANQPQHF.